This entry concerns a single TCR beta chain. The V gene lost 5 bases and the J gene lost 4 bases, with 11 bases spanning the gap. Germline V gives CDR1 MNHNY, CDR2 SVGAGI (reference sequence). The CDR3 is made up of 14 amino acids. Data came from immunoSEQ multiplex PCR; TCRdb stores just in-frame clones and leaves some out. The table has roughly 20,000 clones, 74% seen once. This sample was included in a study of sequential checkpoint blockade in melanoma. The overall study: Arm A got nivolumab then ipilimumab; arm B the reverse, 1:1.

As for treatment: randomized to nivolumab then ipilimumab (arm A) or the reverse (arm B). No patient had prior DNA-damaging chemotherapy. PBMC sorting kept live CD3+CD8+ cells without CD19 or CD56. The specimen was CD8+ T cells sorted from blood (inferred from file names), collected from a patient given nivolumab and ipilimumab in sequence. The chain employs TRBV6-6 and TRBJ2-2; maybe TRBD1 (5 bases). The TCR originated in a human donor with melanoma. The CDR3 reads CASSDDSSTGELFF. The CDR3 DNA reads as TGTGCCAGCAGTGACGACAGTTCCACCGGGGAGCTGTTTTTT.